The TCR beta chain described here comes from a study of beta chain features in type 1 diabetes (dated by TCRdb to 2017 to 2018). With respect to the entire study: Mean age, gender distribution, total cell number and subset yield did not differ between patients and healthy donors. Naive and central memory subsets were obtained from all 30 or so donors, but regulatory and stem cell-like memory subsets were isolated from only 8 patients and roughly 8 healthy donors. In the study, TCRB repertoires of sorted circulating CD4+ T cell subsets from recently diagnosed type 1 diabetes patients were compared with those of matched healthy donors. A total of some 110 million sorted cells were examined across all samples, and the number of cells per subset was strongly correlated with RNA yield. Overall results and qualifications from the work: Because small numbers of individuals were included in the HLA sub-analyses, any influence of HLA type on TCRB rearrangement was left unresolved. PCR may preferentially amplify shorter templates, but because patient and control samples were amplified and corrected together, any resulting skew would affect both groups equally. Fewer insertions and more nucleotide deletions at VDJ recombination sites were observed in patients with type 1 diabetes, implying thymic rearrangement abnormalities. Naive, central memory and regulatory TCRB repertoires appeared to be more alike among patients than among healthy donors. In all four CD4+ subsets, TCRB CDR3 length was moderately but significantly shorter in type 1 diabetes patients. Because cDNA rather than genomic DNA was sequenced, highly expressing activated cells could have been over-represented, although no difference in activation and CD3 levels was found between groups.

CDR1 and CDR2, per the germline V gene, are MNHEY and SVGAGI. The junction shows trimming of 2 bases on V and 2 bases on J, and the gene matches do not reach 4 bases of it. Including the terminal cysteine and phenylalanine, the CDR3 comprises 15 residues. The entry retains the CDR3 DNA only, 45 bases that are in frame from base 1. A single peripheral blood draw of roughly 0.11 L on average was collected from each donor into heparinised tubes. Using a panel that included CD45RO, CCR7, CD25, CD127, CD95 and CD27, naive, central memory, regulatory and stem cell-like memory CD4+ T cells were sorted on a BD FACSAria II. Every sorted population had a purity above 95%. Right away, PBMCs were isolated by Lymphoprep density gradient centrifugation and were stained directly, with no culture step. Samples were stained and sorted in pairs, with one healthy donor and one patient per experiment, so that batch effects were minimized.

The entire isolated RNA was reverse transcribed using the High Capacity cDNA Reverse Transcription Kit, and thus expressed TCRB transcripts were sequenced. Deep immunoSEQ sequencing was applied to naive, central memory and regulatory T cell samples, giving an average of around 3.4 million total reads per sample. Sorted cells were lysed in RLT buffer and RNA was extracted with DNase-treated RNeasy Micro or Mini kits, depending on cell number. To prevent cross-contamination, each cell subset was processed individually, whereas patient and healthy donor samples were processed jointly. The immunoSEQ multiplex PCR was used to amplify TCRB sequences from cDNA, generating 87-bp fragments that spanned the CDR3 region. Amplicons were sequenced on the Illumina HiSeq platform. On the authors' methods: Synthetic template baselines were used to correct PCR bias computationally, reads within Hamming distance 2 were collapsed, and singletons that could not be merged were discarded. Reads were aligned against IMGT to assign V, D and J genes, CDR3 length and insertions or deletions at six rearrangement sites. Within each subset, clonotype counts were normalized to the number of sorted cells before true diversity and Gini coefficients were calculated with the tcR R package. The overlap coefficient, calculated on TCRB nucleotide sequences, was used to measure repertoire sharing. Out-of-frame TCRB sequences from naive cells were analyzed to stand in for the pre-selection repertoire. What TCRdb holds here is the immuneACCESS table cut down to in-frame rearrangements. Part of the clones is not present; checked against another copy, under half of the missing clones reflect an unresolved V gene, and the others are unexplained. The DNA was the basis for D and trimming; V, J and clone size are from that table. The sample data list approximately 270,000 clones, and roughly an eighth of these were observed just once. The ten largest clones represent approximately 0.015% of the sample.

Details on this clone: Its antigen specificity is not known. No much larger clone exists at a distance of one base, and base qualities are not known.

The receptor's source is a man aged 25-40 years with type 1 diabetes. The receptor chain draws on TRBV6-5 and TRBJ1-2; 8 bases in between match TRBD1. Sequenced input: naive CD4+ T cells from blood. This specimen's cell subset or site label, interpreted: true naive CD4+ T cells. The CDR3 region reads CASSYDHRGNYGYTF. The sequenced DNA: TGTGCCAGCAGTTACGACCACAGGGGGAACTATGGCTACACCTTC.